This record concerns one T cell receptor (beta chain) sequence. Germline V gives CDR1 SGHKS, CDR2 YYEKEE (reference sequence). This CDR3 comprises 14 residues. Losses at the gene ends were 7 bases for V and 5 bases for J; bases not matched to a gene: 12. Profiled with immunoSEQ multiplex PCR; TCRdb holds only in-frame clones, not every one. The table records about 15,000 clones, approximately 87% of them present only once. This sample was taken from a study of technical replicates of blood from several donors. The gene calls are TRBV5-5 and TRBJ2-7, with 7 nucleotides matching TRBD2. Sequences were obtained from PBMCs. This clonotype originated in a human donor in good health. The CDR3 DNA is TGTGCCAGCCGCGGCGTGGCGGGAGTAAACGAGCAGTACTTC. Its protein product is CASRGVAGVNEQYF.